This TCR beta chain was recorded in a study of shared clonotypes between healthy human individuals. Across the study: Plates per donor: three CD4 naive, three CD4 memory, two CD8 naive, one CD8 memory.

Using immunoSEQ multiplex PCR, the repertoire was profiled, and TCRdb retains in-frame clones only, with some absent. This sample has 2 million to 2.5 million clones, with approximately 96% found just once. Germline values: CDR1 SEHNR, CDR2 FQNEAQ (reference sequence). The CDR3 has 12 amino acids. V gave up 3 bases and J gave up 5 bases, with 8 bases separating them. This sequence originates from a man between 18 and 29 years old in good health. The chain joins TRBV7-9 to TRBJ2-7; the D is unclear. The specimen was naive CD4+ T cells sorted from blood. Noted subset: CD45RA+ positively selected. CDR3 sequence (DNA): TGTGCCAGCAGCTTCGGGCTCGACGAGCAGTACTTC. This encodes CASSFGLDEQYF.